This entry lists 14 T cell receptor beta chains sequenced from one sample in a study of response to subunit inactivated influenza vaccine. TCRdb independently ran MiXCR on the RT-PCR reads; one entry per CDR3 protein. Among 630,000 or so distinct CDR3 sequences listed, about 15% were seen once. Material: PBMCs from blood, obtained about 11 days after vaccination. Source of these receptors: a man aged 50-60 years who received an inactivated influenza vaccine.

The CDR3 sequence is CASSLPFGGRSYNSPLHF. The DNA of the CDR3 is TGTGCCAGCAGCCTCCCCTTCGGGGGCCGCTCCTATAATTCACCCCTCCACTTT. The chain combines TRBV11-2 with TRBJ1-6; possible D gene TRBD1, 6 bases. CDR1 and CDR2 from the germline V gene are SGHAT and FQNNGV. This CDR3 spans 18 amino acids. Trimming left V 5 bases short and J 0 bases short, with 17 bases between.

This clonotype was seen more than once but under ten times. V usage is TRBV11-2 and J usage is TRBJ2-5, with 15 bases lining up with TRBD2. Germline V gene lookup returns CDR1 SGHAT and CDR2 FQNNGV. After removal of 1 base from V and 5 bases from J, the junction contained 8 bases not matched to a gene. The CDR3 contains 18 residues. In DNA form, the CDR3 reads TGTGCCAGCAGCTTAGTCCGGACTAGCGGGAGGGCCTCGGAGACCCAGTACTTC. Amino acid sequence: CASSLVRTSGRASETQYF. Combining the CDR3 with reference TRBV11-2 and TRBJ2-5 gives the whole variable domain EAGVAQSPRYKIIEKRQSVAFWCNPISGHATLYWYQQILGQGPKLLIQFQNNGVVDDSQLPKDRFSAERLKGVDSTLKIQPAKLEDSAVYLCASSLVRTSGRASETQYFGPGTRLLVL.

V gene TRBV20-1 combines with J gene TRBJ2-4; perhaps D is TRBD1 or TRBD2 (5 bases each). V was shortened by 0 bases and J by 6 bases, with 15 bases between the two germline ends. Germline lookup yields CDR1 DFQATT and CDR2 SNEGSKA (reference sequence). This CDR3 comprises 15 residues. CDR3 nucleotide sequence: TGCAGTGCTAGAGATAGTCAGGGAGTCACAAACATTCAGTACTTC. Translating gives CSARDSQGVTNIQYF.

The table lists this clonotype with a few counts. The rearrangement joins TRBV18 to TRBJ2-6; D uncertain. Trimming removed 2 bases at V and 2 bases at J, with 10 bases between. CDR1 is KGHSH and CDR2 is LQKENI in the germline V gene. The CDR3 consists of 16 residues. The CDR3 region is CASSPSWSTGANVLTF. Written as DNA, the CDR3 is TGTGCCAGCTCACCATCATGGAGCACTGGGGCCAACGTCCTGACTTTC.

This clonotype was seen at least ten times. This chain connects TRBV12-3 or TRBV12-4 to TRBJ2-4; 10 bases match TRBD1. The junction had 14 bases not matched to a gene; V was cut back by 5 bases and J by 7 bases. The CDR3 has 17 residues. In DNA, the CDR3 is TGTGCCAGCAGTCTCGTCCCCGGGACAGGGGTGGGCAACATTCAGTACTTC. Translated, it gives CASSLVPGTGVGNIQYF.

This clonotype appeared a few times. The CDR3, as DNA: TGTGCCAGCAGTTTCATCACTAGGGACAATGAGCAGTTCTTC. This encodes CASSFITRDNEQFF. V is TRBV12-3 or TRBV12-4 and J is TRBJ2-1, with D possibly matching TRBD2 (5 bases). The CDR3 is made up of 14 amino acids. The V gene lost 3 bases and the J gene lost 5 bases, with 11 bases spanning the gap.

The V and J genes are TRBV6-2 or TRBV6-3 and TRBJ2-7; D not certain. The CDR3 is 13 amino acids. V shed 0 bases and J shed 4 bases, with 7 bases lying between them. Germline V lookup: CDR1 MNHEY, CDR2 SVGEGT. CDR3 coding DNA: TGTGCCAGCAGTTACTCGCCAAGATACGAGCAGTACTTC. It yields the protein CASSYSPRYEQYF.

The chain has TRBV5-6 and TRBJ2-7, with D perhaps TRBD2 (5 bases). The V end lost 0 bases, the J end lost 4 bases, and 14 bases lay between the germline ends. In germline, CDR1 is SGHDT, CDR2 YYEEEE. The CDR3 has 15 amino acids. This chain's CDR3 is CASSLGLARLYEQYF. The CDR3 bases are TGTGCCAGCAGCTTGGGGCTAGCCCGGTTGTACGAGCAGTACTTC. Complete variable domain (other parts from reference TRBV5-6 and TRBJ2-7): DAGVTQSPTHLIKTRGQQVTLRCSPKSGHDTVSWYQQALGQGPQFIFQYYEEEERQRGNFPDRFSGHQFPNYSSELNVNALLLGDSALYLCASSLGLARLYEQYFGPGTRLTVT.

This rearrangement joins TRBV29-1 to TRBJ1-3, with TRBD1 identical over 9 bases. The CDR3 spans 14 residues. Trimming cost V 3 bases and J 4 bases; bases outside gene matches: 4. Germline V lookup: CDR1 SQVTM, CDR2 ANQGSEA. CDR3 amino acids: CSVDRTGAGNTIYF. The DNA of the CDR3 is TGCAGCGTTGACCGGACAGGGGCAGGAAACACCATATATTTT.

The chain is built from TRBV4-3 and TRBJ1-1; D remains unclear. Germline values: CDR1 LGHNA, CDR2 YSLEER. The length of the CDR3 is 15 residues. Trimming took 0 bases from V and 4 from J, leaving 12 bases between them. The CDR3 region is CASSQDKTTTTEAFF. CDR3 in DNA: TGCGCCAGCAGCCAAGATAAGACGACGACCACTGAAGCTTTCTTT.

This clonotype was seen a handful of times. The chain employs TRBV28 and TRBJ2-2, with TRBD1 matching 9 bases. V shed 8 bases and J 1 base; nucleotides not matched to a gene: 2. The CDR3 extends over 14 amino acids. Germline loops: CDR1 MDHEN, CDR2 SYDVKM. The CDR3 spells CASRTGENTGELFF. The CDR3 DNA follows: TGTGCCAGCCGGACAGGGGAGAACACCGGGGAGCTGTTTTTT.

The chain uses TRBV5-1 and TRBJ1-2, with D perhaps TRBD1 (6 bases). V gave up 4 bases and J gave up 0 bases, with 10 bases separating them. CDR1 is SGHRS and CDR2 is YFSETQ in the germline V gene. The CDR3 is 14 amino acids. CDR3 loop: CASSPDSSNYGYTF. The CDR3 DNA reads TGCGCCAGCAGCCCGGACAGCTCTAACTATGGCTACACCTTC.

This clonotype has a handful of counts. This chain uses TRBV5-1 with TRBJ1-2; tentative D call: TRBD1 (5 bases). Germline V gene sequence: CDR1 SGHRS, CDR2 YFSETQ. CDR3 length: 13 residues. V shed 4 bases and J shed 5 bases, with 12 bases lying between them. The CDR3 sequence: CASSVGQGYGYTF. The CDR3 DNA reads as TGCGCCAGCAGCGTAGGACAAGGATATGGCTACACCTTC. Combining the CDR3 with reference TRBV5-1 and TRBJ1-2 gives the whole variable domain KAGVTQTPRYLIKTRGQQVTLSCSPISGHRSVSWYQQTPGQGLQFLFEYFSETQRNKGNFPGRFSGRQFSNSRSEMNVSTLELGDSALYLCASSVGQGYGYTFGSGTRLTVV.

The rearrangement links TRBV4-2 to TRBJ2-7; D is perhaps TRBD2 (6 bases). Germline-derived CDR1 and CDR2 are LGHNA and YNFKEQ. Trimming removed 2 bases from V and 4 bases from J, with 12 bases in between. The CDR3 runs to 14 residues. DNA for the CDR3: TGTGCCAGCAGCCAACGGATGGCGGGATACGAGCAGTACTTC. It yields the protein CASSQRMAGYEQYF.